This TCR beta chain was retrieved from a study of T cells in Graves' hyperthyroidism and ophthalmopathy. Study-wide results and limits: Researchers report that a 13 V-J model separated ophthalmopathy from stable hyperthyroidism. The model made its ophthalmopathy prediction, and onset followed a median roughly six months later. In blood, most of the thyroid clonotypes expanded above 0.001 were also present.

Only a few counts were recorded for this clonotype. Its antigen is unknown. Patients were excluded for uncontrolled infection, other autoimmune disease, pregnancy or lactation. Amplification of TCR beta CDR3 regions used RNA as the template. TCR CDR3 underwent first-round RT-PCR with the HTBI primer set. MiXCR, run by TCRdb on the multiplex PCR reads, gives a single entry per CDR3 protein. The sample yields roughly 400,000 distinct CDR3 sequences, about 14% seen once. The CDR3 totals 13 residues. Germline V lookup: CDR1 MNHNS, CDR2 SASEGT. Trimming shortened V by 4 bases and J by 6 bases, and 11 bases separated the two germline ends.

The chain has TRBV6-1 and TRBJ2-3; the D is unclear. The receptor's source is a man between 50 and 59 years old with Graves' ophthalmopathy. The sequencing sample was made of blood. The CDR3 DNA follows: TGTGCCAGCAGTGGGCAGTCGGCGGATACGCAGTATTTT. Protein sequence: CASSGQSADTQYF.